The T cell receptor (beta chain) under discussion was sequenced for a study of response to subunit inactivated influenza vaccine. TCRdb passed the RT-PCR reads through MiXCR, listing each CDR3 protein once. The sample lists more than 700,000 distinct CDR3 sequences; less than 25% were seen once. About this clonotype itself: Its target is not known.

Regarding the study as a whole: Each seasonal influenza vaccination, the authors suggested, recruits few new T cells.

V was clipped by 6 bases and J by 6 bases; unmatched bases: 11. Germline CDR1 and CDR2: SGHDT and YYEEEE. The CDR3 contains 15 residues. This TCR came from a man aged 45 to 65 who received an inactivated influenza vaccine. This material consisted of PBMCs from blood, taken more than 4 days after vaccination. The gene calls are TRBV5-6 and TRBJ2-2, with 7 positions matching TRBD1. CDR3 in DNA: TGTGCCAGCACCCGAGGGACAGCTATGGCCGGGGAGCTGTTTTTT. As protein: CASTRGTAMAGELFF.